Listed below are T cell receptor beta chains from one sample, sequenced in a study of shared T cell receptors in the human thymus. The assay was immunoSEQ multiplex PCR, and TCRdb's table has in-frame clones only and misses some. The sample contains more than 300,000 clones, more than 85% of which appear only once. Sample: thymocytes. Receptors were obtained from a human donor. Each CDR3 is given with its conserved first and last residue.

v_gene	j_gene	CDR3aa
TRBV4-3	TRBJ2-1	CASSQGRASGRIEEQFF
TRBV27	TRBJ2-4	CASSFGRGTAAKNIQYF
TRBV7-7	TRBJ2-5	CASSYEGPTSGTETQYF
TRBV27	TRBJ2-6	CASSSGTAGMGANVLTF
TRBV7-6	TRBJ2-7	CASSLYAGGQGKSYEQYF
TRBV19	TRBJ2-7	CASSIAGNEQYF
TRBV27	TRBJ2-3	CASSLGAPVGTDTQYF
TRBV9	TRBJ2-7	CASSPRSSTSYEQYF
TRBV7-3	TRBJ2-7	CASSRKCSYIAGAHEQYF
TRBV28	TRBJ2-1	CASSGSWGRLRVTEQFF
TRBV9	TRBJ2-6	CASSVGPPGANVLTF
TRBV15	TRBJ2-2	CATSRDRRSQRDTGELFF
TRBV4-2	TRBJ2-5	CASSGWAGVGETQYF
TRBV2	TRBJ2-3	CASSMLAGGPNTQYF
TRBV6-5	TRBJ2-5	CASRWTTTIGTQYF
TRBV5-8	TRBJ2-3	CASSFPRDREFTDTQYF
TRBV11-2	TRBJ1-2	CASSLEIRTAYGYTF
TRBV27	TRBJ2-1	CASSLPRGGEQFF
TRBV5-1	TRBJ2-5	CASSFPLAGGNKETQYF
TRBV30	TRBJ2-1	CAWSVVAYNEQFF
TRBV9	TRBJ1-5	CASSVGVGGAVDNQPQHF